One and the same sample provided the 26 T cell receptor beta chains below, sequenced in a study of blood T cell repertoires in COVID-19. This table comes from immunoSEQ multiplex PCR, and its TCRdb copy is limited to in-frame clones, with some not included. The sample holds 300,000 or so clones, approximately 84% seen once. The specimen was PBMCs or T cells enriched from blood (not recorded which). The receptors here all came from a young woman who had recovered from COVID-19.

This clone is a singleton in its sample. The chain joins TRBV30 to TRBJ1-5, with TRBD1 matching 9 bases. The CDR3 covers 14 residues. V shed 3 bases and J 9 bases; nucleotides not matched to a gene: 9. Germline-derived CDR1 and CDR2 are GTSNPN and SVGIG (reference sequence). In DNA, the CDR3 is TGTGCCTGGAGCCTGGGACAGGGAAGACTGCCCCAGCATTTT. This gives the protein CAWSLGQGRLPQHF.

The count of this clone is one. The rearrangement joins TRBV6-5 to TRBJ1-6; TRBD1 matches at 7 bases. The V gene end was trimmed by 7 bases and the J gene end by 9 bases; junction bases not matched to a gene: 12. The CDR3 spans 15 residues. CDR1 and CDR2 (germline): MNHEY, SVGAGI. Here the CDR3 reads CASKGSGTAVSPLHF. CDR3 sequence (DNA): TGTGCCAGCAAGGGGTCCGGGACAGCAGTTTCACCCCTCCACTTT.

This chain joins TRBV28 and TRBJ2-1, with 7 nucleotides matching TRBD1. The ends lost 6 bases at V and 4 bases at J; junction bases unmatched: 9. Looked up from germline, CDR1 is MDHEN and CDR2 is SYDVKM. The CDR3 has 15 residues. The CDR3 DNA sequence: TGTGCCAGCAGCGCTAGGGACAGACAATACAATGAGCAGTTCTTC. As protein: CASSARDRQYNEQFF.

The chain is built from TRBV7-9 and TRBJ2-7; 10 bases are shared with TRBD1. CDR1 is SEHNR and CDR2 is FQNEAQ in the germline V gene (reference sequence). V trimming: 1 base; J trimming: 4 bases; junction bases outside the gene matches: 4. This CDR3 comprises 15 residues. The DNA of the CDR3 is TGTGCCAGCAGCTTAGGACAGGGGGCCAATTACGAGCAGTACTTC. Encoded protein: CASSLGQGANYEQYF.

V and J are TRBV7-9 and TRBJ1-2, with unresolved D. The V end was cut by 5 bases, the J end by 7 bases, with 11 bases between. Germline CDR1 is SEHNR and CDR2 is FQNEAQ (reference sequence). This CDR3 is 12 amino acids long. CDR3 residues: CASSPGDSGYTF. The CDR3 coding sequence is TGTGCCAGCAGCCCCGGTGATAGTGGCTACACCTTC.

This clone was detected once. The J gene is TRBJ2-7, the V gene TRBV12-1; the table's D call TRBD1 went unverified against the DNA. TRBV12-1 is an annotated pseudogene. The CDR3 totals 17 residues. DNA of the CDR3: TGTGCCAGCAGCCCCGCGGGACAGGAGCCGATTTCCTACGAGCAGTACTTC. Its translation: CASSPAGQEPISYEQYF.

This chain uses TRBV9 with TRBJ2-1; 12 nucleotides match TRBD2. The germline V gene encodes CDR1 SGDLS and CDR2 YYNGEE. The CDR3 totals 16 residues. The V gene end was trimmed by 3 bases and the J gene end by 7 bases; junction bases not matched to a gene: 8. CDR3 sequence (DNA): TGTGCCAGCAGCGCGCCCGGGACTAGCGGGTCGAATGAGCAGTTCTTC. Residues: CASSAPGTSGSNEQFF. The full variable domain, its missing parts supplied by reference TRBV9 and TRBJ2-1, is DSGVTQTPKHLITATGQRVTLRCSPRSGDLSVYWYQQSLDQGLQFLIQYYNGEERAKGNILERFSAQQFPDLHSELNLSSLELGDSALYFCASSAPGTSGSNEQFFGPGTRLTVL.

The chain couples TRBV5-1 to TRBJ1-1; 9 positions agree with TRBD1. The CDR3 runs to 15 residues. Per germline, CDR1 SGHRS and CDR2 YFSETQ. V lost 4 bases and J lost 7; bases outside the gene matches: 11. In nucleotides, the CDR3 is TGCGCCAGCAGCCCTCGGACAGGGGAAGTTGGTGAAGCTTTCTTT. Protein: CASSPRTGEVGEAFF. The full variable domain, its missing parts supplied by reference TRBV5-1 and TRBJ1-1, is KAGVTQTPRYLIKTRGQQVTLSCSPISGHRSVSWYQQTPGQGLQFLFEYFSETQRNKGNFPGRFSGRQFSNSRSEMNVSTLELGDSALYLCASSPRTGEVGEAFFGQGTRLTVV.

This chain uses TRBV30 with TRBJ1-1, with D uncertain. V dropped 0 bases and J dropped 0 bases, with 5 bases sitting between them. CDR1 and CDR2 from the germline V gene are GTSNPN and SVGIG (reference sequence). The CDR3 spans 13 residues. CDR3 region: CAWSVQMNTEAFF. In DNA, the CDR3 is TGTGCCTGGAGTGTACAGATGAACACTGAAGCTTTCTTT.

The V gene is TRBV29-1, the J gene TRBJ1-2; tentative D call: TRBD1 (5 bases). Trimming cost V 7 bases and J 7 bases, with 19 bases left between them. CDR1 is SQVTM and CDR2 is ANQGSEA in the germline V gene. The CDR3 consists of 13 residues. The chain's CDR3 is CSAQTAIVAGYTF. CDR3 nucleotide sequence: TGCAGCGCTCAGACAGCTATTGTAGCTGGCTACACCTTC.

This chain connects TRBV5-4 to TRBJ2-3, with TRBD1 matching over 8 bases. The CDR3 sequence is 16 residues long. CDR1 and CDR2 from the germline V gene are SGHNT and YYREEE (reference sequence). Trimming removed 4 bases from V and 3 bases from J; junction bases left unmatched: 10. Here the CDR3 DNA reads TGTGCCAGCAGCAGTGGACAGGGTTCGGGGACAGATACGCAGTATTTT. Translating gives CASSSGQGSGTDTQYF.

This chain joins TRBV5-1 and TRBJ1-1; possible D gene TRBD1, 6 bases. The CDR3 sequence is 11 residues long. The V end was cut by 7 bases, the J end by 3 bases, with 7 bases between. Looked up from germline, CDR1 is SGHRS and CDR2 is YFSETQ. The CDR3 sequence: CASWTDTEAFF. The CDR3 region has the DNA TGCGCCAGCTGGACAGACACTGAAGCTTTCTTT.

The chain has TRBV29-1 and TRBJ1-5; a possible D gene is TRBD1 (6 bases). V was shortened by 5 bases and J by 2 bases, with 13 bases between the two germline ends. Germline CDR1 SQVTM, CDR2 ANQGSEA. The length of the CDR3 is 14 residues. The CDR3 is CSVSQGDGNQPQHF. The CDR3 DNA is TGCAGCGTTTCACAGGGAGATGGCAATCAGCCCCAGCATTTT.

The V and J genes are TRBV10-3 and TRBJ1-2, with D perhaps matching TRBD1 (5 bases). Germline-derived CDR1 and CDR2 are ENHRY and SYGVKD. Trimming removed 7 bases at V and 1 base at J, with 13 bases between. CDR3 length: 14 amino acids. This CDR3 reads CAITGEGVNYGYTF. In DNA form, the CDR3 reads TGTGCCATCACCGGAGAAGGGGTTAACTATGGCTACACCTTC.

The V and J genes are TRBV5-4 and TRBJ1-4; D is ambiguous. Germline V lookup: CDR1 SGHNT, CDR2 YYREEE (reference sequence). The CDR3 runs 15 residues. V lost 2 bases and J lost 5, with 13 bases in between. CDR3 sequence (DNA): TGTGCCAGCAGCTTTACGGGTCGCCGAAATGAAAAACTGTTTTTT. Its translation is CASSFTGRRNEKLFF. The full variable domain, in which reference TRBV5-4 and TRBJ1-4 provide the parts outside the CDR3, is ETGVTQSPTHLIKTRGQQVTLRCSSQSGHNTVSWYQQALGQGPQFIFQYYREEENGRGNFPPRFSGLQFPNYSSELNVNALELDDSALYLCASSFTGRRNEKLFFGSGTQLSVL.

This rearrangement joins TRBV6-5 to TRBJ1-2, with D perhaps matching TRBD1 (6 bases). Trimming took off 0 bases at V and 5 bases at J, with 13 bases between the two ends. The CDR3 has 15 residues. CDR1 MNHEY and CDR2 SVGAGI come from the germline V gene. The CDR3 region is CASSYSITRGYGYTF. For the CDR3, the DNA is TGTGCCAGCAGTTACTCGATAACCAGGGGTTATGGCTACACCTTC.

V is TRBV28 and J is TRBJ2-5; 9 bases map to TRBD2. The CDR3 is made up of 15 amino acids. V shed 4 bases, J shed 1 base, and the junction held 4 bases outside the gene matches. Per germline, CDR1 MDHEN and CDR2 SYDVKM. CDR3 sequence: CASSSQREVQETQYF. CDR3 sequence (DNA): TGTGCCAGCAGTTCTCAGCGGGAGGTCCAAGAGACCCAGTACTTC.

CDR3 sequence: CASSLFVGMGQISNQPQHF. As DNA, the CDR3 is TGTGCCAGCTCACTGTTTGTCGGTATGGGACAGATTAGCAATCAGCCCCAGCATTTT. The rearrangement links TRBV18 to TRBJ1-5; the match to TRBD1 covers 7 bases. The CDR3 covers 19 residues. Germline V gene lookup returns CDR1 KGHSH and CDR2 LQKENI. After removal of 4 bases from V and 0 bases from J, the junction contained 15 bases not matched to a gene.

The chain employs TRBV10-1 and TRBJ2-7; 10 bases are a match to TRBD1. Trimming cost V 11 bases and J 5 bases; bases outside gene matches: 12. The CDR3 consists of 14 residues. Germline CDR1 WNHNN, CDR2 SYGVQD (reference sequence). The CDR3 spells CAESFGTGDNEQYF. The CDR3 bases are TGCGCCGAAAGCTTCGGGACAGGGGACAACGAGCAGTACTTC.

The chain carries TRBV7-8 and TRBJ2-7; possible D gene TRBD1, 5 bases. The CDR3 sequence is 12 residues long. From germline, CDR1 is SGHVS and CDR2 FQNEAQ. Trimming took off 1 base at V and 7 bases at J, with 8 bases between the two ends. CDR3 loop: CASSLEGDEQYF. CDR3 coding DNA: TGTGCCAGCAGCTTAGAAGGGGATGAGCAGTACTTC.

The CDR3, as DNA: TGTGCCAGCAGTTTTCAGGGGACCGCTGGAAACACCATATATTTT. Its translation is CASSFQGTAGNTIYF. This chain links TRBV6-5 with TRBJ1-3, with D possibly matching TRBD1 (6 bases). Germline V CDR1 and CDR2: MNHEY, SVGAGI. The CDR3 extends over 15 amino acids. Trimming cost V 4 bases and J 2 bases, with 12 bases left between them.

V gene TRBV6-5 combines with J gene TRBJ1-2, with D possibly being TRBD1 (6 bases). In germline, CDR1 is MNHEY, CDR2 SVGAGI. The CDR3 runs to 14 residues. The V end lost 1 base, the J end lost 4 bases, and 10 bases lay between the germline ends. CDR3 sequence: CASSYYAGAYGYTF. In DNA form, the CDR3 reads TGTGCCAGCAGTTACTACGCGGGGGCCTATGGCTACACCTTC.

The CDR3 protein is CASTPGGEQFF. CDR3 sequence (DNA): TGTGCCAGCACCCCAGGGGGGGAGCAGTTCTTC. The rearrangement uses TRBV12-3 or TRBV12-4 and TRBJ2-1, with D maybe TRBD1 (7 bases). This CDR3 has 11 amino acids. The V and J ends lost 7 bases and 10 bases respectively, with 11 bases between them.

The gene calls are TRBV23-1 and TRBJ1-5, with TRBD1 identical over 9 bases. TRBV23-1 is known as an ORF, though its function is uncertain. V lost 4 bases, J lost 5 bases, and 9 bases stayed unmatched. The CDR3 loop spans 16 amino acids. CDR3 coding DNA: TGCGCCAGCAGTCGGGACAGGGAGGTTGGTGATCAGCCCCAGCATTTT. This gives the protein CASSRDREVGDQPQHF.

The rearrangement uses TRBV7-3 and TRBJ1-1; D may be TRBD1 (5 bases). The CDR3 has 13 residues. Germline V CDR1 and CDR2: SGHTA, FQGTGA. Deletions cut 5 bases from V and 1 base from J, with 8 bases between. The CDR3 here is CASSLTANTEAFF. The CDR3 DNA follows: TGTGCCAGCAGCCTGACAGCGAACACTGAAGCTTTCTTT.

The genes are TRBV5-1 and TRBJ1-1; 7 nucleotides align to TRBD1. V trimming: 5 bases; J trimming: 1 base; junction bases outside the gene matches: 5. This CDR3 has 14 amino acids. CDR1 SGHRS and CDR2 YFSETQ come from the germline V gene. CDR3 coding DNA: TGCGCCAGCAGTTGGGACAGTAAGAACACTGAAGCTTTCTTT. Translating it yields CASSWDSKNTEAFF.